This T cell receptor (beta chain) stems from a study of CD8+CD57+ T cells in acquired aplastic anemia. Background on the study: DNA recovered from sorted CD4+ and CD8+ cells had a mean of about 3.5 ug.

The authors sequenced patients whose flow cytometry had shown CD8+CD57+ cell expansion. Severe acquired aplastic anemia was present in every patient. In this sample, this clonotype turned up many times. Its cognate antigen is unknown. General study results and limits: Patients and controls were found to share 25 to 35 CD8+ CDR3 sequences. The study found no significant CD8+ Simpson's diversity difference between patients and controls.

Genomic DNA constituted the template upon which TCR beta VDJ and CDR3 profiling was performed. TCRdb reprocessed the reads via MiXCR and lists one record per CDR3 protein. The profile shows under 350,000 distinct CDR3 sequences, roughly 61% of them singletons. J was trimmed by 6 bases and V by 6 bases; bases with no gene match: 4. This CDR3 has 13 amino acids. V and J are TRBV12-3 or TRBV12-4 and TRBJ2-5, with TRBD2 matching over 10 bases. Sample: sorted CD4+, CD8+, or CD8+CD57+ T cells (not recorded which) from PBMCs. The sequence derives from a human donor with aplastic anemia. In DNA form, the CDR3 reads TGTGCCAGCAGGCTAGCGGGAGAAAAGACCCAGTACTTC. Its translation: CASRLAGEKTQYF.